One TCR beta chain is described in this entry. This record comes from a study of blood T cell repertoires in COVID-19. Background on the study: The United States, Italy and Spain supplied acute and convalescent COVID-19 samples. In each case, the material was cDNA or gDNA derived from T cells, B-cell-depleted T cells, or PBMCs.

In the source study's methods: Using reference gene primer amplification, nucleated cell counts were estimated. TCRdb keeps only in-frame clones here, not all; method: immunoSEQ multiplex PCR. The V and J calls and the clone size are those of that table, but D and trimming were determined from the DNA. There are hundreds of thousands of clones in the sample; 89% occur only once, and 6.5% lies in the top ten. This receptor was obtained from a man aged 55 to 70 who had recovered from COVID-19. The sequencing input was peripheral blood.

CDR3 sequence reads: CASRTRVAGLDNEQFF. The CDR3, as DNA: TGTGCCAGCAGAACAAGGGTAGCGGGACTCGACAATGAGCAGTTCTTC. The chain recombines TRBV7-2 with TRBJ2-1; 8 bases are shared with TRBD2. Germline V gene sequence: CDR1 SGHTA, CDR2 FQGNSA. The V and J ends lost 6 bases and 5 bases, in that order; junction bases with no gene match: 12. The CDR3 extends over 16 amino acids.